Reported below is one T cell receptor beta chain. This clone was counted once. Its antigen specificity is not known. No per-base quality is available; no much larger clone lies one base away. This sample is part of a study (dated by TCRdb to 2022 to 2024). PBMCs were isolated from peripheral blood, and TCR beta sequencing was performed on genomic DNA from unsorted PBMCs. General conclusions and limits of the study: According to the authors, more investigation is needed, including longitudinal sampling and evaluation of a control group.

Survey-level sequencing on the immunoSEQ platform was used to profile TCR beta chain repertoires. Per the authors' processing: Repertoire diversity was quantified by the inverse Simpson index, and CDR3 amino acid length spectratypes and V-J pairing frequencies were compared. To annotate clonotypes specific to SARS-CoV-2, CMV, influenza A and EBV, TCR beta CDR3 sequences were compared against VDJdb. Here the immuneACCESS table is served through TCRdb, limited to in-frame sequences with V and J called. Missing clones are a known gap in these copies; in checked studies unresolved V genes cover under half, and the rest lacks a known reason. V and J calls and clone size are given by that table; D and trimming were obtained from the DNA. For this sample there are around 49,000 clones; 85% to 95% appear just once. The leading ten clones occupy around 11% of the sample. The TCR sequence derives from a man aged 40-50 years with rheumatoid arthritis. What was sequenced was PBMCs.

In nucleotide form, the sequence is TGTGCCAGTAGGCTCTCGCTAGCGGGAGCGCTATACAATGAGCAGTTCTTC. This yields the protein CASRLSLAGALYNEQFF. The V gene is TRBV19 and the J gene is TRBJ2-1, with 10 bases matching TRBD2. The germline V end is reduced by 6 bases and the J end by 4 bases; junction bases left unmatched: 12. Inclusive of the bounding cysteine and phenylalanine, the CDR3 is 17 residues long. Only the CDR3 DNA stays, 51 bases, in frame from base 1. The germline V gene encodes CDR1 LNHDA and CDR2 SQIVND (reference sequence).